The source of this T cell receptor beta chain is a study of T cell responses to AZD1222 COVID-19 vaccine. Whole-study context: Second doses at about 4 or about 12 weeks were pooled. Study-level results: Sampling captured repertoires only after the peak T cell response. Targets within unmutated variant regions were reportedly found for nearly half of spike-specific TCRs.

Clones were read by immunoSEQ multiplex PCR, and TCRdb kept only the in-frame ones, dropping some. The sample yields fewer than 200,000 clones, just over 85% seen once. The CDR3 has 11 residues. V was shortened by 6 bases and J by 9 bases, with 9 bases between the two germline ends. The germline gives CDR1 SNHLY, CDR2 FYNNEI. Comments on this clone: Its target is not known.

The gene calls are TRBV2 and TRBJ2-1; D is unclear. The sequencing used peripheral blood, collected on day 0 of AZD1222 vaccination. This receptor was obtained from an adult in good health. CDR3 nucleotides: TGTGCCAGCAGGGCCTATGGTGAGCAGTTCTTC. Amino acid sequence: CASRAYGEQFF. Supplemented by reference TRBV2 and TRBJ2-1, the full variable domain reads EPEVTQTPSHQVTQMGQEVILRCVPISNHLYFYWYRQILGQKVEFLVSFYNNEISEKSEIFDDQFSVERPDGSNFTLKIRSTKLEDSAMYFCASRAYGEQFFGPGTRLTVL.